These T cell receptor beta chains were read from a single sample in a study of graft-versus-host responses after intestinal transplantation. These receptors have no identified antigens. The data were produced by immunoSEQ multiplex PCR, yet TCRdb's version contains in-frame clones alone and is incomplete. This table has tens of thousands of clones, under 95% appearing once. The sample here was unstimulated CD8+ T cells sorted from spleen or lymph node cells, taken before transplant. These receptors were collected from a human donor who was the organ donor for an intestinal transplant. Each CDR3 is given with its conserved first and last residue. Each record gives: J gene, V gene, CDR3 protein.

TRBJ1-2	TRBV5-1	CASSFKGLYGYTF
TRBJ2-1	TRBV30	CAWSVISGRANEQFF
TRBJ2-2	TRBV4-2	CASRLLDRGETGELFF
TRBJ2-2	TRBV30	CALQGATNTGELFF
TRBJ2-7	TRBV6-5	CASRERTGANEQYF
TRBJ1-2	TRBV9	CASSVGGEGTNGYTF
TRBJ1-1	TRBV29-1	CSVEAGGENTEAFF
TRBJ1-3	TRBV19	CASAPGLSGNTIYF
TRBJ2-4	TRBV7-9	CASSFARGVTFQYF
TRBJ2-7	TRBV30	CAWTPGTGHIYEQYF
TRBJ2-7	TRBV19	CASSIVDGTYEQYF
TRBJ2-1	TRBV5-1	CASSYGGEQFF
TRBJ2-7	TRBV6-5	CASSHGLTTYEQYF
TRBJ2-5	TRBV27	CASSFSGLQETQYF
TRBJ2-7	TRBV13	CASSLVLAGVYEQYF
TRBJ1-6	TRBV19	CASSMGQYNSPLHF
TRBJ2-3	TRBV7-9	CASEGYGGTDTQYF
TRBJ2-1	TRBV29-1	CSVVGGTGTYNEQFF
TRBJ2-7	TRBV9	CASSVQGGGYEQYF
TRBJ1-1	TRBV27	CASTTLGSWEEAFF
TRBJ1-4	TRBV9	CASSVGEGAPGEKLFF
TRBJ2-5	TRBV7-6	CASSLASCSGRGGDAETQYF
TRBJ2-1	TRBV9	CASSVRGGLAGDRLNLYNEQFF
TRBJ1-2	TRBV27	CASAPFGADYGYTF
TRBJ1-1	TRBV19	CASSPAGLNTEAFF
TRBJ2-1	TRBV11-2	CASSRARGFGEQFF
TRBJ2-1	TRBV29-1	CSVVARTSGNNEQFF
TRBJ2-1	TRBV5-1	CASSLADRDNEQFF
TRBJ1-3	TRBV5-4	CASSLGPFTIYF
TRBJ2-7	TRBV11-3	CASSLAGSPYEQYF
TRBJ1-5	TRBV19	CASTLTGGWNQPQHF